This entry features one T cell receptor beta chain sequence. This receptor's antigen is unknown. No qualities accompany the bases; no much larger clone lies one base away. Ficoll-Paque density gradient centrifugation was used to isolate PBMCs. This entry comes from a study of T-cell memory formation after mild COVID-19 (dated by TCRdb to about 2021). Regarding the complete study: TCR sequence clusters from the two donors were largely donor specific. T-cell clones expanding and contracting after mild COVID-19 in a couple of donors were tracked by longitudinal TCRalpha and TCRbeta repertoire sequencing. Two young, previously healthy adult volunteers, one female and one male, were included in the cohort. The research as a whole found: Contracting CD4+ clones turned up mainly in the CM and EM memory subsets, whereas EMRA was where CD8+ clones were enriched. The study covered only a couple of mild cases, and larger cohorts including severe cases with pre-infection samples were considered necessary. Some responding clones were detected in pre-infection memory, suggesting pre-existing cross-reactive memory T cells joined the SARS-CoV-2 response. The second-wave clones that peaked on day 37 were not confirmed to be SARS-CoV-2 specific. Clones that contracted from day 15 to 85 showed balanced CD4/CD8 phenotypes, whereas a second wave of clones that expanded from day 15 to 37 leaned towards CD4+.

Sequenced using an Illumina NovaSeq 6000. TCRalpha and TCRbeta cDNA libraries were constructed by 5'RACE with constant-segment primers, with sample barcodes and unique molecular identifiers being introduced. Trizol reagent was used to extract RNA from every sample. Libraries were amplified in two PCR steps, with a second sample barcode and Illumina TruSeq adapters added in the second step. Sequencing of the libraries was done on an Illumina NovaSeq, producing 2 x 150 bp paired-end reads. The paper's processing steps were these. Reads were demultiplexed and collapsed into UMI-guided consensus sequences with migec v1.2.7. Using mixcr v2.1.11, UMI consensuses were aligned to TRA and TRB V and J templates and then assembled into clonotypes. A clonotype was counted as expanded or contracted only if both edgeR and NoisET called the change significant, with noise models trained on biological replicates. For edgeR calls, the thresholds were a false discovery rate-adjusted p below 0.01 and a log2 fold-change of 1. As an exploratory analysis of dynamics, max-normalized trajectories of the 1000 most abundant clonotypes were examined with PCA combined with hierarchical clustering. The CD4 or CD8 phenotype of responding clones was assigned using the separately sequenced CD4+ and CD8+ repertoires. TCRdb reworked the public reads: Q25 trimming with fastp, MiXCR clone assembly, productive beta chains retained. Entries that share a CDR3 protein sequence are merged under the most common genes and DNA. None of the V and J calls come from the authors' own analysis; TCRdb made them. Across this sample there are roughly 120,000 distinct CDR3 sequences, with approximately 15% seen only once. The top ten clonotypes cover about 15% of the sample.

The sequence was collected from an adult woman who had mild COVID-19 (a few samples of this study predate the infection). The sample titles of this study are shuffled in the database, so cell type and time point are left out; the donor was told from shared clones. Sequencing was done on a sample of PBMCs or a T cell subset sorted from them (not recorded which).

The CDR3 region has the sequence CASSQLAGLADTQYF. The DNA sequence is as follows: TGTGCCAGCAGCCAGTTAGCTGGGCTAGCGGATACGCAGTATTTT. Recombination connected TRBV7-2 to TRBJ2-3, with TRBD2 tentatively as D gene (6 bases match). CDR1 SGHTA and CDR2 FQGNSA were looked up in the germline V gene. V lost 5 bases and J lost 6 bases; the stretch between them is 18 bases long. The CDR3 runs 15 residues from the cysteine to the phenylalanine. The entry retains the CDR3 DNA only, 45 bases that are in frame from base 1.